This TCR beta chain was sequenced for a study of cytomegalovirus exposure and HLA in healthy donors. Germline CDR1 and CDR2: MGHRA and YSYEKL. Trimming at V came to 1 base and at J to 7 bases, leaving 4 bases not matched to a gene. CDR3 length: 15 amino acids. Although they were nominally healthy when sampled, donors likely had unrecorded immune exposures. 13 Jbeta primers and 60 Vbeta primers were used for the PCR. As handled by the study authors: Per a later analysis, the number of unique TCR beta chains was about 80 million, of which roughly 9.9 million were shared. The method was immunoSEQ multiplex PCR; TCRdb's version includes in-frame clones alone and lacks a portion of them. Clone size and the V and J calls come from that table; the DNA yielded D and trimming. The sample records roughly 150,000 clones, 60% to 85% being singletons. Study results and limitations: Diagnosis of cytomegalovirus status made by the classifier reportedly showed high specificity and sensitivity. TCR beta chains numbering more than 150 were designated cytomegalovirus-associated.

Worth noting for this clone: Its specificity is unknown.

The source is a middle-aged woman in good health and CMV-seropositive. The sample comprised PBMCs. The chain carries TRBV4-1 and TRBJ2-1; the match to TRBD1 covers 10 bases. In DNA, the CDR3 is TGCGCCAGCAGCCAAGGGACAGGGGGTGGGAATGAGCAGTTCTTC. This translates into CASSQGTGGGNEQFF.